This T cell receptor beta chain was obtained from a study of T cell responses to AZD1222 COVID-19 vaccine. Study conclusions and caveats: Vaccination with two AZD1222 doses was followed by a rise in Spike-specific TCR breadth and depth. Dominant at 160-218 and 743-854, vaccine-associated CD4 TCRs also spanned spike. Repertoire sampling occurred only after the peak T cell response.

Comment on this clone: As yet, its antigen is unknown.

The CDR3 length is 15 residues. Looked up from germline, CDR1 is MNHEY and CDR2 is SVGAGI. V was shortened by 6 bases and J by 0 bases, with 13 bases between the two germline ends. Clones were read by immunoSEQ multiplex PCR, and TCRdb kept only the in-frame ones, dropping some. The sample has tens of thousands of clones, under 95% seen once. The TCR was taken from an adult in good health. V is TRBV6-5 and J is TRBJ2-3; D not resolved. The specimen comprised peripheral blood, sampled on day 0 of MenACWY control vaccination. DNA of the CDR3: TGTGCCAGCAGAGGACGAACAGCTAGCACAGATACGCAGTATTTT. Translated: CASRGRTASTDTQYF.